These 29 T cell receptor beta chains share one sample of origin, sequenced in a study of PD-1 blockade in classical Hodgkin lymphoma. Method: immunoSEQ multiplex PCR; TCRdb's copy keeps in-frame clones and lacks some. The repertoire holds under 30,000 clones, with 65% to 90% as singletons. Brentuximab vedotin exposure varied, and every patient relapsed after autologous stem cell transplantation. Magnetic depletion of unwanted cells isolated CD4+ T cells from thawed PBMCs. The material was CD4+ T cells from blood, obtained at baseline. All receptors derive from a human donor with classical Hodgkin lymphoma.

This chain connects TRBV18 to TRBJ2-1; D is perhaps TRBD2 (6 bases). Germline V gives CDR1 KGHSH, CDR2 LQKENI. V lost 4 bases and J lost 9, with 13 bases in between. This CDR3 is built from 13 residues. CDR3 residues: CASSLRRSGEQFF. CDR3 bases: TGTGCCAGCTCACTTCGCCGTAGCGGTGAGCAGTTCTTC.

The chain uses TRBV7-9 and TRBJ2-1, with TRBD1 identical over 10 bases. V lost 3 bases and J lost 6; bases outside the gene matches: 8. CDR1 and CDR2 from the germline V gene are SEHNR and FQNEAQ (reference sequence). The CDR3 runs 16 residues. CDR3: CASSFFGDRGRNEQFF. The CDR3 DNA follows: TGTGCCAGCAGCTTTTTCGGGGACAGGGGACGCAATGAGCAGTTCTTC.

V usage is TRBV5-1 and J usage is TRBJ1-4; the match to TRBD1 covers 10 bases. The trim removed 4 bases at V and 2 bases at J, leaving 14 bases unmatched. The V gene's germline CDR1 is SGHRS and CDR2 YFSETQ. The CDR3 totals 19 residues. Here the CDR3 reads CASSTRDRGPLGTNEKLFF. DNA for the CDR3: TGCGCCAGCAGCACCCGGGACAGGGGCCCGCTTGGTACTAATGAAAAACTGTTTTTT.

The rearrangement uses TRBV5-1 and TRBJ2-1; 9 bases line up with TRBD1. CDR3 length: 18 amino acids. Germline lookup yields CDR1 SGHRS and CDR2 YFSETQ. Losses at the gene ends were 3 bases for V and 3 bases for J; bases not matched to a gene: 13. CDR3 residues: CASSSVPGQGSGYNEQFF. The CDR3 DNA is TGCGCCAGCAGCTCAGTCCCGGGACAGGGATCGGGCTACAATGAGCAGTTCTTC.

The gene calls are TRBV30 and TRBJ1-1; the D gene is possibly TRBD1 (6 bases). Germline V gene sequence: CDR1 GTSNPN, CDR2 SVGIG (reference sequence). V dropped 3 bases and J dropped 2 bases, with 10 bases sitting between them. This CDR3 contains 13 residues. The CDR3 sequence: CAWREQGNTEAFF. DNA for the CDR3: TGTGCCTGGAGGGAACAGGGAAACACTGAAGCTTTCTTT. The variable domain in full, with the rest retrieved from reference TRBV30 and TRBJ1-1, is SQTIHQWPATLVQPVGSPLSLECTVEGTSNPNLYWYRQAAGRGLQLLFYSVGIGQISSEVPQNLSASRPQDRQFILSSKKLLLSDSGFYLCAWREQGNTEAFFGQGTRLTVV.

This rearrangement joins TRBV2 to TRBJ2-7, with D uncertain. The CDR3 runs to 14 residues. The ends were cut back, 8 bases at V and 0 bases at J, with 14 bases in the middle. The germline gives CDR1 SNHLY, CDR2 FYNNEI. CDR3 DNA: TGTGCCAGCCGGCATGAGAGTAGCTCCTACGAGCAGTACTTC. Protein: CASRHESSSYEQYF.

This clone was detected only a few times. This chain joins TRBV2 and TRBJ1-1, with D possibly TRBD1 on 5 matching bases. The V gene lost 10 bases and the J gene lost 3 bases, with 21 bases spanning the gap. The CDR3 runs 15 residues. Per the germline V gene, CDR1 is SNHLY and CDR2 is FYNNEI. The CDR3 loop is CATGGGEVMDTEAFF. The CDR3 DNA follows: TGTGCCACCGGGGGAGGGGAAGTAATGGACACTGAAGCTTTCTTT.

The J gene is TRBJ2-1, the V gene TRBV2; 9 bases line up with TRBD2. The CDR3 covers 13 residues. CDR1 SNHLY and CDR2 FYNNEI come from the germline V gene. The V gene end was trimmed by 2 bases and the J gene end by 9 bases; junction bases not matched to a gene: 2. For the CDR3, the DNA is TGTGCCAGCAGTGAACTAGCGGGGATTGAGCAGTTCTTC. Translated, it gives CASSELAGIEQFF.

This clone was picked up a small number of times. The chain is built from TRBV6-1 and TRBJ2-7, with D tentatively TRBD2 (6 bases). The CDR3 is 14 amino acids. In germline, CDR1 is MNHNS, CDR2 SASEGT. The V and J ends lost 7 bases and 4 bases respectively, with 17 bases between them. The CDR3 here is CASNAGGTRYEQYF. For the CDR3, the DNA is TGTGCCAGCAACGCAGGCGGGACCAGGTACGAGCAGTACTTC.

J is TRBJ1-1 and V is TRBV30; D possibly corresponds to TRBD1 (5 bases). The germline V gene encodes CDR1 GTSNPN and CDR2 SVGIG (reference sequence). Trimming shortened V by 4 bases and J by 3 bases, and 15 bases separated the two germline ends. The CDR3 has 14 amino acids. In DNA, the CDR3 is TGTGCCTGGATGATGGGAGGGGCGTACACTGAAGCTTTCTTT. Protein sequence: CAWMMGGAYTEAFF.

The chain couples TRBV29-1 to TRBJ1-1, with D unclear. V lost 3 bases and J 0 bases, leaving 8 bases between the germline ends. The germline CDR1 and CDR2 sequences are SQVTM and ANQGSEA. This CDR3 has 13 amino acids. CDR3 residues: CSVEVLMNTEAFF. DNA of the CDR3: TGCAGCGTTGAGGTCTTAATGAACACTGAAGCTTTCTTT.

V is TRBV19 and J is TRBJ2-2, with TRBD2 matching 9 bases. V shed 7 bases and J 3 bases; nucleotides not matched to a gene: 3. This CDR3 has 14 amino acids. Germline CDR1 LNHDA, CDR2 SQIVND (reference sequence). The CDR3: CASNSGGYTGELFF. The CDR3 bases are TGTGCCAGTAATAGCGGGGGCTACACCGGGGAGCTGTTTTTT.

J is TRBJ1-2 and V is TRBV11-2; no clear D. From germline, CDR1 is SGHAT and CDR2 FQNNGV. Trimming pared 4 bases from V and 4 bases from J, leaving 10 bases between. CDR3 length: 13 residues. The CDR3 coding sequence is TGTGCCAGCAGCTCTGATAATATCTATGGCTACACCTTC. This translates into CASSSDNIYGYTF.

As for this clone: Compared with germline, one end of the junction differs, possibly owing to a read error. V usage is TRBV2 and J usage is TRBJ2-5; D not resolved. Per germline, CDR1 SNHLY and CDR2 FYNNEI. The CDR3 spans 10 residues. The CDR3 DNA reads TGTGCCAGCAGTGAAGAGGTGACAAACTTC. Translation: CASSEEVTNF.

Points on this clone: At the DNA level, this CDR3 is encoded by other sequences in the same sample as well. The V gene is TRBV2, the J gene TRBJ2-3; TRBD2 matches at 7 bases. The CDR3 extends over 13 amino acids. V lost 7 bases and J lost 0; bases outside the gene matches: 1. CDR1 and CDR2 from the germline V gene are SNHLY and FYNNEI. CDR3 bases: TGTGCCAGCAAAGCGGGGAGCACAGATACGCAGTATTTT. Translated, it gives CASKAGSTDTQYF.

This chain uses TRBV7-2 with TRBJ1-2; 7 nucleotides agree with TRBD1. Germline V gene sequence: CDR1 SGHTA, CDR2 FQGNSA. The junction had 7 bases not matched to a gene; V was cut back by 5 bases and J by 7 bases. This CDR3 comprises 13 residues. This CDR3 reads CASSPLTGPGYTF. Here the CDR3 DNA reads TGTGCCAGCAGCCCTCTGACAGGGCCTGGCTACACCTTC. Complete variable domain (other parts from reference TRBV7-2 and TRBJ1-2): GAGVSQSPSNKVTEKGKDVELRCDPISGHTALYWYRQSLGQGLEFLIYFQGNSAPDKSGLPSDRFSAERTGGSVSTLTIQRTQQEDSAVYLCASSPLTGPGYTFGSGTRLTVV.

The rearrangement links TRBV2 to TRBJ2-7; D assignment may be TRBD1 or TRBD2 (5 bases each). Deletions cut 6 bases from V and 6 bases from J, with 21 bases between. The length of the CDR3 is 15 residues. Germline CDR1 and CDR2: SNHLY and FYNNEI. CDR3 loop: CASRPSRGPAGEQYF. CDR3 DNA: TGTGCCAGCAGACCCTCCCGGGGCCCGGCGGGCGAGCAGTACTTC.

V gene TRBV4-2 combines with J gene TRBJ2-3; D gene ambiguous. Germline loops: CDR1 LGHNA, CDR2 YNFKEQ. Deletions cut 1 base from V and 5 bases from J, with 13 bases between. The CDR3 totals 15 residues. CDR3 sequence reads: CASSQAESAVDTQYF. The CDR3 DNA follows: TGTGCCAGCAGCCAAGCGGAAAGTGCGGTAGATACGCAGTATTTT.

The chain is built from TRBV28 and TRBJ1-1, with TRBD1 matching 9 bases. Germline CDR1 reads MDHEN; CDR2 reads SYDVKM. This CDR3 region has 16 residues. V shed 6 bases and J 5 bases; nucleotides not matched to a gene: 13. This CDR3 is CASSSAGTGLRTEAFF. The CDR3 nucleotides are TGTGCCAGCAGCTCCGCCGGGACAGGGCTACGGACTGAAGCTTTCTTT.

The genes are TRBV10-2 and TRBJ2-4; unclear D gene. Germline loops: CDR1 WSHSY, CDR2 SAAADI. The CDR3 is 13 amino acids. V was trimmed by 5 bases and J by 5 bases, leaving 10 bases between them. This chain's CDR3 is CASSSDGQNIQYF. The CDR3 DNA is TGCGCCAGCAGTTCGGACGGGCAAAACATTCAGTACTTC.

The chain employs TRBV4-2 and TRBJ2-3; 12 bases fit TRBD2. Germline loops: CDR1 LGHNA, CDR2 YNFKEQ. The CDR3 covers 15 residues. V shed 7 bases and J 4 bases; nucleotides not matched to a gene: 6. The chain's CDR3 is CASTRTSGTADTQYF. Here the CDR3 DNA reads TGTGCCAGCACGCGGACTAGCGGGACAGCAGATACGCAGTATTTT.

This clone appeared a few times. The J gene is TRBJ2-1, the V gene TRBV4-2; 9 bases map to TRBD2. The trim removed 3 bases at V and 4 bases at J, leaving 25 bases unmatched. The CDR3 runs 22 residues. From germline, CDR1 is LGHNA and CDR2 YNFKEQ. CDR3 nucleotides: TGTGCCAGCAGCCATGGCGGGAGAGGTAGGGCTAGCGGGGACTCTCGATACAATGAGCAGTTCTTC. It is translated as CASSHGGRGRASGDSRYNEQFF.

This clone was seen a few times. This chain links TRBV5-4 with TRBJ2-2; D unresolved. V lost 3 bases to trimming and J lost 4 bases, with 16 bases between them. The germline V gene encodes CDR1 SGHNT and CDR2 YYREEE (reference sequence). CDR3 length equals 16 residues. CDR3 in DNA: TGTGCCAGCAGCTCCCCGGCGGCGTCGGGCACCGGGGAGCTGTTTTTT. Protein sequence: CASSSPAASGTGELFF.

The V gene is TRBV4-3, the J gene TRBJ2-7; maybe TRBD1 (5 bases). Between the trimmed V and J ends, which lost 4 bases and 6 bases, there was a span of 16 bases. Germline V gives CDR1 LGHNA, CDR2 YSLEER. The CDR3 contains 14 residues. CDR3: CASSPRPDTSEQYF. DNA of the CDR3: TGCGCCAGCAGCCCTCGACCGGACACAAGCGAGCAGTACTTC.

This chain connects TRBV7-2 to TRBJ1-1, with D maybe TRBD1 (6 bases). CDR3 length: 14 amino acids. Germline loops: CDR1 SGHTA, CDR2 FQGNSA. V lost 0 bases to trimming and J lost 5 bases, with 10 bases between them. The CDR3 region has the DNA TGTGCCAGCAGCTTAGCGCTTCAGGGGACTGAAGCTTTCTTT. Translation: CASSLALQGTEAFF.

This chain connects TRBV19 to TRBJ2-7; either TRBD1 or TRBD2 may supply D (5 bases each). The V gene's germline CDR1 is LNHDA and CDR2 SQIVND (reference sequence). Trimming pared 9 bases from V and 2 bases from J, leaving 20 bases between. This CDR3 region has 15 residues. CDR3 bases: TGTGCCAGCTCCCCTGACAGCGGCCGACCCTACGAGCAGTACTTC. Encoded protein: CASSPDSGRPYEQYF.

The rearrangement joins TRBV7-2 to TRBJ2-1, with D unresolved. Germline-derived CDR1 and CDR2 are SGHTA and FQGNSA. With 8 bases removed from V and 9 bases from J, the gap between germline ends came to 11 bases. The CDR3 covers 11 residues. The CDR3 DNA reads as TGTGCCAGCGGCCTAAGGACTGAGCAGTTCTTC. Translation: CASGLRTEQFF.

This chain links TRBV29-1 with TRBJ1-2; D is perhaps TRBD1 (6 bases). V lost 1 base and J 6 bases, leaving 18 bases between the germline ends. CDR1 SQVTM and CDR2 ANQGSEA come from the germline V gene. CDR3 size: 15 residues. CDR3 loop: CSVEADSGGTNGYTF. The CDR3, as DNA: TGCAGCGTTGAAGCAGACAGTGGGGGCACCAATGGCTACACCTTC. Looking up the rest from reference TRBV29-1 and TRBJ1-2 gives the full variable domain: SAVISQKPSRDICQRGTSLTIQCQVDSQVTMMFWYRQQPGQSLTLIATANQGSEATYESGFVIDKFPISRPNLTFSTLTVSNMSPEDSSIYLCSVEADSGGTNGYTFGSGTRLTVV.

V is TRBV10-3 and J is TRBJ2-1, with 10 bases matching TRBD2. CDR1 is ENHRY, CDR2 SYGVKD, per germline. V shed 2 bases, J shed 6 bases, and the junction held 4 bases outside the gene matches. The CDR3 extends over 15 amino acids. CDR3 coding DNA: TGTGCCATCAGTGAGCTAGCGGGAGACCTCAATGAGCAGTTCTTC. Translated, it gives CAISELAGDLNEQFF.